One sample yielded the 12 T cell receptor beta chains listed below, sequenced in a study of blood T cells in healthy people across ages. The second PCR ran about 6 to 12 cycles with a sample-barcoded 5' primer and J-beta primers. One entry per CDR3 protein results from TCRdb running MiXCR on the 5' RACE reads. The sample lists approximately 1.5 million distinct CDR3 sequences, almost 35% seen once, with around 10% in the top ten. The specimen sequenced was blood. The receptors originated from a woman in her twenties or thirties in good health.

The chain couples TRBV3-1 to TRBJ2-3; 9 nucleotides line up with TRBD2. The junction had 9 bases not matched to a gene; V was cut back by 4 bases and J by 1 base. CDR3 length: 17 amino acids. Germline lookup yields CDR1 LGHDT and CDR2 YNNKEL (reference sequence). The CDR3 here is CASSPAGGRWGTDTQYF. CDR3 DNA: TGTGCCAGCAGCCCAGCGGGAGGAAGATGGGGCACAGATACGCAGTATTTT.

This clonotype was detected a few times. V is TRBV20-1 and J is TRBJ2-7; D perhaps matches TRBD1 (5 bases). This CDR3 contains 14 residues. Germline V gene lookup returns CDR1 DFQATT and CDR2 SNEGSKA (reference sequence). V was trimmed by 1 base and J by 4 bases, leaving 14 bases between them. The CDR3 coding sequence is TGCAGTGCTAGAGCCCCAGGGTTGGAGTACGAGCAGTACTTC. It specifies CSARAPGLEYEQYF.

The table lists this clonotype with a few counts. The chain is built from TRBV7-8 and TRBJ2-5; 12 bases agree with TRBD2. In germline, CDR1 is SGHVS, CDR2 FQNEAQ. The CDR3 is made up of 18 amino acids. The V segment lost 5 bases and the J segment 1 base; nucleotides outside the gene matches: 11. CDR3 sequence (DNA): TGTGCCAGCAGCGCCAGACTAGCGGGAGCGACCCTCCAAGAGACCCAGTACTTC. Protein product: CASSARLAGATLQETQYF.

This chain joins TRBV5-1 and TRBJ2-3; 8 bases are a match to TRBD2. Germline CDR1 reads SGHRS; CDR2 reads YFSETQ. Trimming cost V 4 bases and J 2 bases; bases outside gene matches: 6. This CDR3 comprises 15 residues. The CDR3 here is CASSRGLEYTDTQYF. The CDR3 DNA reads as TGCGCCAGCAGCCGGGGACTAGAGTACACAGATACGCAGTATTTT.

The V and J genes are TRBV6-1 and TRBJ1-5, with 10 bases aligning to TRBD1. Germline V CDR1 and CDR2: MNHNS, SASEGT. The CDR3 loop spans 17 amino acids. The ends lost 5 bases at V and 7 bases at J; junction bases unmatched: 14. CDR3: CASSPLSWGTGVQPQHF. The CDR3 region has the DNA TGTGCCAGCAGTCCCTTATCCTGGGGGACAGGGGTACAGCCCCAGCATTTT.

This chain joins TRBV5-1 and TRBJ2-5; the match to TRBD2 covers 13 bases. Looked up from germline, CDR1 is SGHRS and CDR2 is YFSETQ. J was trimmed by 5 bases and V by 3 bases; bases with no gene match: 7. The CDR3 is 16 amino acids. In nucleotides, the CDR3 is TGCGCCAGCAGCTCGGGGACTAGCGGGGATAAGGAGACCCAGTACTTC. It encodes CASSSGTSGDKETQYF.

This clonotype has a handful of counts. This chain joins TRBV3-1 and TRBJ2-7; 10 bases align to TRBD1. Looked up from germline, CDR1 is LGHDT and CDR2 is YNNKEL (reference sequence). The ends lost 2 bases at V and 8 bases at J; junction bases unmatched: 9. The CDR3 extends over 15 amino acids. CDR3 amino acids: CASSQSRTGGDKQYF. The CDR3 DNA reads as TGTGCCAGCAGCCAATCTCGGACAGGGGGAGACAAGCAGTACTTC.

The V gene is TRBV7-2, the J gene TRBJ2-7; D is ambiguous. The CDR3 contains 14 residues. Germline V gene sequence: CDR1 SGHTA, CDR2 FQGNSA. Trimming left V 1 base short and J 0 bases short, with 7 bases between. The CDR3 sequence is CASSLEIASYEQYF. The CDR3 DNA reads TGTGCCAGCAGCTTAGAAATTGCCTCCTACGAGCAGTACTTC.

A few counts support this clonotype. The rearrangement uses TRBV29-1 and TRBJ2-5; D possibly matches TRBD1 or TRBD2 (9 bases each). The J call may be incorrect, as the DNA end agrees better with TRBJ2-7. Germline V gene lookup returns CDR1 SQVTM and CDR2 ANQGSEA. The CDR3 spans 18 residues. Written as DNA, the CDR3 is TGCAGCGTTGAAGGACAGGGGGTAATTAGCGGGAGTAGTCACGAGCAGTACTTC. Its protein is CSVEGQGVISGSSHEQYF.

The rearrangement links TRBV15 to TRBJ2-1; 9 bases match TRBD2. The V gene's germline CDR1 is LNHNV and CDR2 YYDKDF (reference sequence). The CDR3 has 16 amino acids. V lost 3 bases to trimming and J lost 9 bases; unmatched junction nucleotides: 12. The CDR3 spells CATSRGAGGPLSEQFF. The CDR3 DNA is TGTGCCACCAGCAGGGGGGCGGGGGGGCCATTATCTGAGCAGTTCTTC.

This clonotype was picked up a small number of times. The gene calls are TRBV4-1 and TRBJ1-1; no clear D. Germline loops: CDR1 MGHRA, CDR2 YSYEKL. V was cut by 2 bases and J by 1 base, with 11 bases left in between. The CDR3 consists of 15 residues. CDR3 sequence reads: CASSQQDRSNTEAFF. CDR3 bases: TGCGCCAGCAGCCAACAGGACCGATCGAACACTGAAGCTTTCTTT.

The chain combines TRBV5-1 with TRBJ2-7; 7 positions agree with TRBD1. CDR3 length equals 14 residues. Germline CDR1 SGHRS, CDR2 YFSETQ. V trimming: 0 bases; J trimming: 5 bases; junction bases outside the gene matches: 5. CDR3 coding DNA: TGCGCCAGCAGCTTGGGTGACAGGGTCGACGAGCAGTACTTC. Its translation: CASSLGDRVDEQYF.